This TCR beta chain was recorded in a study of cytomegalovirus exposure and HLA in healthy donors (dated by TCRdb to about 2017). Study-level background: An earlier analysis of roughly 570 of the donors reported 250 to 300 Gb of sequence data and 117 million unique TCR beta sequences obtained from some 170 million T cells. About 300 gigabases of sequencing data and approximately 80 million unique TCR sequences were included in an early release covering roughly 600 HLA-typed donors. Of the roughly 430 genotyped donors, 81% fell in the genetic ancestry cluster associated with self-reported Caucasian donors. The study aimed to test whether signatures of past pathogen exposure could be identified by cataloging public T cell receptors. The T cell repertoires of 666 subjects were profiled by immunosequencing and related to cytomegalovirus serostatus. Besides the first cohort of around 700 subjects, a separate validation cohort made up of 120 different subjects was used. High-throughput TCR immunosequencing, statistical association of individual TCRs with disease status, and machine learning were combined to predict cytomegalovirus infection status. In a later analysis, previously published TCR beta repertoires from 550 to 700 donors were re-analyzed and high-resolution HLA genotyping was added so that TCR occurrence patterns could be studied. Rather than drawing on any new phenotypic data, the later analysis identified candidate immune exposures from TCR beta sequences and the way those sequences occurred across donors. To decide whether each TCR beta V gene segment behaved as functional or pseudogenic, an earlier analysis of some 540 of the donors relied on high-throughput TCR beta sequencing. Donor age, sex, ethnicity and CMV serostatus were compiled together with the repertoire data. A later genetic analysis used genome-wide SNP genotypes for about 65% of the 666 donors, treating that subset as a discovery cohort. Every discovery cohort repertoire had been produced on one sequencing platform. Class I and class II HLA loci were covered by the typing at four-digit resolution. Typing coverage differed by locus: A, B, C, DRB1 and DQB1 were typed in roughly 620-630 donors, DQA1 in 500 to 550, DPA1 in some 600, and DPB1 in around 440. Because of strong linkage in the cohort, a few DR-DQ haplotypes were treated as single units for association and clustering. Across approximately 400 genotyped donors of the cohort, an average of roughly 250,000 unique TCR beta nucleotide sequences per donor were sequenced, and around 19% of those sequences were non-productive.

The cohort comprised around 700 healthy bone marrow donors. At the time of sampling, all cohort members were nominally healthy, though unrecorded immune exposures were likely present. The donor was CMV seropositive and was included in the group of some 290 seropositive cohort members. Every donor gave a peripheral blood sample, and the peripheral blood mononuclear cells from that sample were used for TCR beta sequencing. The Qiagen DNeasy Blood Extraction Kit was used to extract genomic DNA from the blood cell samples. Concerning this clone itself: Its binding antigen is unknown. Base quality data are lacking; no much larger clone is found one base away.

On the study overall, not on this receptor specifically: A later genetic analysis associated a missense DCLRE1C variant with V-gene and J-gene trimming of TCR beta chains, and an independent cohort replicated the association. According to a later analysis, parvovirus B19, influenza, CMV and Epstein-Barr virus appeared linked to several top co-occurrence clusters. A few of the identified cytomegalovirus-associated TCR beta chains were confirmed in vitro to be specific for cytomegalovirus antigens. Specific HLA alleles were associated with 16,951 TCR beta sequences at a false discovery rate of 0.05 in a later analysis. According to a later analysis, TCR association rates differed among HLA loci, with DRB1 alleles showing the most associated TCRs and HLA-C alleles showing the fewest. The authors suggested that the approach could potentially be extended to other disease states and immunological phenotypes. The classifier was reported to diagnose cytomegalovirus status with high specificity and sensitivity in both the original cohort and the validation cohort. This cohort had only TCR beta chains sequenced, and the lack of alpha or paired-chain data limited which features could be detected. The sequencing pipeline was judged likely to have produced a cluster of highly shared sequence variants as a technical artifact. HLA typing was unavailable for some donors at each locus, so association tests used only the typed subset. An earlier analysis of several hundred of the donors showed that most TCR beta V segments appeared in productive rearrangements either about 90% or about 30% of the time, which broadly matched IMGT annotations. A further reported finding was that TCR beta sequences accurately predicted the HLA-A and HLA-B alleles for most subjects in the first cohort. In a later genetic analysis, fewer N-insertions in productive TCRs were reported among donors in an Asian-associated ancestry cluster than the roughly 710-donor mean. Across donors, most TCR sequences were observed very rarely, whereas some public TCRs were present in many individuals. Linkage disequilibrium might explain the correlated functional status among segregating V segments, but an unknown experimental factor could not be excluded. Because counts were too low, about 18 rarely observed V segments, including chromosome 9 orphons, were excluded from the earlier analysis of some 590 of the donors. In a later analysis, HLA-associated TCR beta chains showed more clonal expansion and lower generation probabilities than non-associated chains that were equally common. A later analysis found that most CMV-associated TCR beta chains appeared HLA-restricted, with HLA associations seemingly driven largely by CMV exposure. A total of fewer than 200 TCR beta chains were listed by the study as associated with cytomegalovirus. CMV serostatus was the only immune exposure information available for the cohort. Assigning TCR associations to individual alleles was difficult when HLA alleles, especially DR and DQ, strongly co-occurred. Sequencing depth was assumed to be roughly uniform across donors in the presence/absence analyses, though that assumption may not hold.

The library was built by means of the immunoSEQ multiplex PCR assay. For the multiplex PCR, a mixture combining 60 forward primers for TCR Vbeta segments and 13 reverse primers for TCR Jbeta segments was used. The CDR3 region of rearranged TCR beta genes was amplified from genomic DNA with a multiplex PCR assay. The amplified TCR beta libraries were sequenced on the Illumina HiSeq System as 87-base-pair reads. Under the source paper's analysis protocol: A later analysis counted about 80 million unique TCR beta chains across the 600 to 850 repertoires, and some 11 million of these chains were shared by at least two donors. To remove PCR and sequencing errors, raw reads were error-corrected and collapsed into unique sequences using a nearest-neighbor algorithm that merged closely related sequences. Alignment of CDR3 sequences to IMGT reference sequences was used to assign V, D and J gene segments. For a sequence to be retained, a match of at least six nucleotides to both a V gene segment and a J gene segment was required. A rearrangement counted as productive if the CDR3 had no stop codons and remained in frame with V and J, and every other rearrangement counted as non-productive. CDR3 was defined according to IMGT convention as the region running from the second conserved V-encoded cysteine to the conserved J-encoded phenylalanine. The earlier analysis of 550 to 650 of the donors excluded any sequence lacking an unambiguous match to a single V gene segment. An earlier analysis of fewer than 750 of the donors called V segments functional above 56.7% productive rearrangements and segregating when the between-donor standard deviation exceeded 5%. A statistical classification framework was developed to diagnose cytomegalovirus status using the catalog of TCR beta chain sequences. In a later analysis, TCR nucleotide sequences were compared against IMGT/GENE-DB human TR gene sequences so that V and J genes could be assigned. Using the TCRdist pipeline, a later analysis assigned CDR3 sequences along with most-parsimonious VDJ recombination scenarios. A later analysis defined each TCR beta chain by its CDR3 amino acid sequence plus V-gene family, and excluded reads lacking a unique V-gene family. As a way to deal with suspected cross-contamination and a sequencing artifact, a later analysis dropped roughly 620 nucleotide sequences that were highly shared and had low generation probability. A later analysis calculated a clonal expansion index for each public chain from normalized within-repertoire ranks of inferred template counts. In a later analysis, generation probabilities were computed using a VDJ recombination model fitted to out-of-frame rearrangements, and the results were checked against IGoR. A later analysis scored TCR-TCR, TCR-HLA and TCR-CMV co-occurrence with hypergeometric tests, applying a repertoire-size bias correction to TCR pairs. False discovery rates were estimated in a later analysis by permuting HLA or CMV assignments 20 times. In a later analysis, co-occurring TCRs were grouped using DBSCAN, and TCRdist sequence similarity was added for clustering within HLA-allele-positive subsets. For co-occurrence clustering, repertoires with fewer than 30,000 or more than 120,000 public chains were excluded, along with a handful of repertoires with anomalous nucleotide sharing. Held by TCRdb, this immuneACCESS table contains in-frame sequences only and omits some clones. Under half of the omission traces to an unresolved V gene where checked; the cause of the rest is unknown. V, J and clone size derive from that table, while D and trimming were established from the DNA sequence. This sample comprises approximately 70,000 clones, more than 70% of them detected only once. The ten top clones hold about an eighth of the sample.

This TCR came from a woman aged 40-49 years in good health and CMV-seropositive. Specimen: PBMCs.

The CDR3 has the sequence CASSPDRPYYGYTF. The DNA sequence follows: TGTGCCAGTAGTCCCGACAGGCCCTATTACGGCTACACCTTC. Recombination linked TRBV19 to TRBJ1-2, with a tentative D gene TRBD1 over 6 matching bases. The germline V gene (reference sequence) provides CDR1 LNHDA and CDR2 SQIVND. Trimming removed 5 bases from V and 8 bases from J, leaving 18 bases between the germline ends. Taken from cysteine to phenylalanine, the CDR3 has 14 residues. The DNA shown is the 42-base CDR3, in frame from base 1.